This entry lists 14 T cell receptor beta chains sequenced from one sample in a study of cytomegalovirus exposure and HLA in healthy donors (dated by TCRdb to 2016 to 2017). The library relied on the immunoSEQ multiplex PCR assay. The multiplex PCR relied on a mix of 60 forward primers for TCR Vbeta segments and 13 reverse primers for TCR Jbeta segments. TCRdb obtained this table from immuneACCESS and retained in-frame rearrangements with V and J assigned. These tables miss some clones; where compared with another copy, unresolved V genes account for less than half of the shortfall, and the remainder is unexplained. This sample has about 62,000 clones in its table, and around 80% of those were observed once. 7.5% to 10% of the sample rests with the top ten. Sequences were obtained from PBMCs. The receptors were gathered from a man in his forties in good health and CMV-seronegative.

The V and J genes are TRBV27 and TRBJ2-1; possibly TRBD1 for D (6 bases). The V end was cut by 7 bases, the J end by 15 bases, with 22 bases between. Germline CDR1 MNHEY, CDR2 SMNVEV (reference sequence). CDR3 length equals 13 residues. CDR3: CASTRLNRDTWFF. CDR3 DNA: TGTGCCAGCACCAGGTTAAACAGGGATACCTGGTTCTTC.

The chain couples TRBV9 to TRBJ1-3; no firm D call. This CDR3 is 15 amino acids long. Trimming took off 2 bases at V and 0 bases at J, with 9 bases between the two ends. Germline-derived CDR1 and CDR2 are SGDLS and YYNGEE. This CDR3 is CASSVGGRSGNTIYF. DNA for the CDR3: TGTGCCAGCAGCGTTGGTGGCCGCTCTGGAAACACCATATATTTT. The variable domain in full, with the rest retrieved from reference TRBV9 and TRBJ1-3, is DSGVTQTPKHLITATGQRVTLRCSPRSGDLSVYWYQQSLDQGLQFLIQYYNGEERAKGNILERFSAQQFPDLHSELNLSSLELGDSALYFCASSVGGRSGNTIYFGEGSWLTVV.

In nucleotides, the CDR3 is TGCGCCAGCAGCCTGGACAGGGCTGAGGGGCAGTACTTC. Its translation is CASSLDRAEGQYF. V gene TRBV5-1 combines with J gene TRBJ2-7; the match to TRBD1 covers 8 bases. Germline V gene lookup returns CDR1 SGHRS and CDR2 YFSETQ. CDR3 length: 13 amino acids. V was pared by 4 bases and J by 9 bases, with 9 bases of the junction left unmatched.

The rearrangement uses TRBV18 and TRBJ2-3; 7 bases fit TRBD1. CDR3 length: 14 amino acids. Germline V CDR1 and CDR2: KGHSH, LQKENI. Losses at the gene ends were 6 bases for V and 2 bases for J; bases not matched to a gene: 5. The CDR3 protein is CASSGQFSTDTQYF. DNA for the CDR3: TGTGCCAGCTCGGGACAGTTTTCCACAGATACGCAGTATTTT.

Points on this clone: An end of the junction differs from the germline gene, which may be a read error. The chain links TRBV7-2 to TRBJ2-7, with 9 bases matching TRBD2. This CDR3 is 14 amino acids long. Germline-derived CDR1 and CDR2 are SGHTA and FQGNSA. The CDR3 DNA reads TGTGCCAGCAGCAACAACCTAGCGGGGTACGGGCAGTACTTC. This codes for CASSNNLAGYGQYF.

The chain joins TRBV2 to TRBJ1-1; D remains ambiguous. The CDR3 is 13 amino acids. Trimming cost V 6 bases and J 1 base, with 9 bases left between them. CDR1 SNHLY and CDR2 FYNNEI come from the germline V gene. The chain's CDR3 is CASRADTNTEAFF. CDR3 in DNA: TGTGCCAGCAGAGCAGACACGAACACTGAAGCTTTCTTT.

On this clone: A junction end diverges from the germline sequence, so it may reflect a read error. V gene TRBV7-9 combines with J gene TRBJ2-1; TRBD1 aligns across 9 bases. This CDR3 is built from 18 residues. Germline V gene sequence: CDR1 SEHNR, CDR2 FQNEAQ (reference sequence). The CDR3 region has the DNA TGTTCCAGCAGCTTGCCGCGTGGACAGGGGATCTCCTACAATGAGCAGTTCTTC. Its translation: CSSSLPRGQGISYNEQFF.

Here the CDR3 DNA reads TGTGCCAGTAGTATTGGGCACAATGAGCAGTTCTTC. It specifies CASSIGHNEQFF. The chain carries TRBV19 and TRBJ2-1, with D hard to call. The CDR3 covers 12 residues. The V gene's germline CDR1 is LNHDA and CDR2 SQIVND (reference sequence). Trimming took off 3 bases at V and 5 bases at J, with 5 bases between the two ends.

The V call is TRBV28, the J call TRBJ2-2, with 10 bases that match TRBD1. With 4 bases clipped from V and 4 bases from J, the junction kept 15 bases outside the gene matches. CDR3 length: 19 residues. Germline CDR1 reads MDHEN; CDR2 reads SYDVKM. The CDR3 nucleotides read TGTGCCAGCAGTTCCTATTTCCCCGTGGGACAGGGGAGCACCGGGGAGCTGTTTTTT. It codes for CASSSYFPVGQGSTGELFF.

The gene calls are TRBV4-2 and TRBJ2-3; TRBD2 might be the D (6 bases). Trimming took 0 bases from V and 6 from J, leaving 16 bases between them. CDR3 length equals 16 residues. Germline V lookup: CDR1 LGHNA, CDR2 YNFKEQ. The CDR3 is CASSQDTDRLGDTQYF. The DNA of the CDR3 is TGTGCCAGCAGCCAAGATACAGACCGACTAGGGGATACGCAGTATTTT.

The CDR3 DNA sequence: TGTGCCAGTAGTTCCCAGGGGAATTTCGGAGAGACCCAGTACTTC. Translation: CASSSQGNFGETQYF. The chain uses TRBV19 and TRBJ2-5; D may be TRBD1 (6 bases). V lost 5 bases to trimming and J lost 4 bases, with 17 bases between them. The germline gives CDR1 LNHDA, CDR2 SQIVND (reference sequence). CDR3 length: 15 residues.

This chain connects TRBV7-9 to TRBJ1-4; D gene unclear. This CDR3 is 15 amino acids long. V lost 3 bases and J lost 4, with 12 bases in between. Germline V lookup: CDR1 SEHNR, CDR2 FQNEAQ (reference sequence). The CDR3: CASSLFTEFNEKLFF. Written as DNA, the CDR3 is TGTGCCAGCAGCTTGTTTACAGAGTTTAATGAAAAACTGTTTTTT.

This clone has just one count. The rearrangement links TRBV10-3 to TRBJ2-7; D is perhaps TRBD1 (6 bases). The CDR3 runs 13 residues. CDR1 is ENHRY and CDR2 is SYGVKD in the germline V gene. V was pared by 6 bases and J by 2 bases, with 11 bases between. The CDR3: CAIRDSSTYEQYF. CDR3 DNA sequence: TGTGCCATCAGGGACAGTTCAACCTACGAGCAGTACTTC.

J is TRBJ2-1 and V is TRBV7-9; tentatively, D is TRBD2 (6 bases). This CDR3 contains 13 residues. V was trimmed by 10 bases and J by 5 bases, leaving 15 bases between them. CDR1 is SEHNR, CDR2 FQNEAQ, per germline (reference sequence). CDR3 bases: TGTGCCACCGCTTGGAAGCGGGACAATGAGCAGTTCTTC. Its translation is CATAWKRDNEQFF.